This T cell receptor beta chain was profiled in a study of T cells in Graves' hyperthyroidism and ophthalmopathy. Overall study context: Before treatment of any kind, peripheral blood was taken at initial diagnosis.

It was uncontrolled infection, other autoimmune disease, pregnancy or lactation that excluded patients. RNA transcripts gave rise to amplified TCR beta CDR3 regions. The study used the HTBI primer set for a first-round RT-PCR of the TCR CDR3. A single record per CDR3 protein comes from TCRdb applying MiXCR to the multiplex PCR reads. The table includes under 70,000 distinct CDR3 sequences, about 53% detected once. The CDR3 is 12 amino acids. The junction had 3 bases not matched to a gene; V was cut back by 5 bases and J by 3 bases. Germline V gene lookup returns CDR1 DFQATT and CDR2 SNEGSKA (reference sequence).

This clonotype was obtained from a woman aged 55-70 years with Graves' ophthalmopathy. The chain joins TRBV20-1 to TRBJ2-5, with 7 nucleotides matching TRBD1. The sample taken for sequencing was blood. CDR3 in DNA: TGCAGTGCTGATACAGGGGAAGAGACCCAGTACTTC. Its translation is CSADTGEETQYF.